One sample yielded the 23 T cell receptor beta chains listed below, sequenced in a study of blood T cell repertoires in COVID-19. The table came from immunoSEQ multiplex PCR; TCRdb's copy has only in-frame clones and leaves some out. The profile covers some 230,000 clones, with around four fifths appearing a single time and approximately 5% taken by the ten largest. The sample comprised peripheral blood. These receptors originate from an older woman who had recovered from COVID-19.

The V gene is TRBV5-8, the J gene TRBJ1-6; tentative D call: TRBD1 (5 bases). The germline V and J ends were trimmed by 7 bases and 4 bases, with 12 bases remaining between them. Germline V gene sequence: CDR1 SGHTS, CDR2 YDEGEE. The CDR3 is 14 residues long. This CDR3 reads CASQADSYNSPLHF. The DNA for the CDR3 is TGTGCCAGCCAAGCCGACAGTTATAATTCACCCCTCCACTTT.

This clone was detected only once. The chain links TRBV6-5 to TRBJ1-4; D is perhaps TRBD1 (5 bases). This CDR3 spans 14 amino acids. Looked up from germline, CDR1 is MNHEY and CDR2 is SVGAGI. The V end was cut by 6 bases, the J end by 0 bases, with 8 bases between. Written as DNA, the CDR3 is TGTGCCAGCAGGGTACAGGCAACTAATGAAAAACTGTTTTTT. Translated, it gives CASRVQATNEKLFF.

CDR3 DNA: TGTGCCAGCAGTTACTCCGGCAGGGGAGGCAATCAGCCCCAGCATTTT. This encodes CASSYSGRGGNQPQHF. This chain uses TRBV6-2 or TRBV6-3 with TRBJ1-5; D is possibly TRBD1 (6 bases). CDR3 length: 16 amino acids. The germline V and J ends were trimmed by 0 bases and 2 bases, with 11 bases remaining between them. From germline, CDR1 is MNHEY and CDR2 SVGEGT.

CDR3 residues: CAISESETFRYGYTF. Written as DNA, the CDR3 is TGTGCCATCAGTGAGTCCGAGACATTCCGCTATGGCTACACCTTC. This chain links TRBV10-3 with TRBJ1-2; no definite D call. The CDR3 consists of 15 residues. The germline V gene encodes CDR1 ENHRY and CDR2 SYGVKD. V gave up 0 bases and J gave up 4 bases, with 12 bases separating them.

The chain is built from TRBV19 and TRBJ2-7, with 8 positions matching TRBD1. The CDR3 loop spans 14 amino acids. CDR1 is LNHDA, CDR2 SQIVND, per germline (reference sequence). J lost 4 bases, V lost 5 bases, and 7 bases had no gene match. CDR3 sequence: CASSRLGQDYEQYF. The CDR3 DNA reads TGTGCCAGTAGTCGGTTGGGACAGGATTACGAGCAGTACTTC.

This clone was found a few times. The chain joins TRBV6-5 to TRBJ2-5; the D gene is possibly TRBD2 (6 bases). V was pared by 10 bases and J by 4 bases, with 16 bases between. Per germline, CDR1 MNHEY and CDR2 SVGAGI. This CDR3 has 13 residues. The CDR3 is CATAPGALETQYF. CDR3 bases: TGTGCCACCGCCCCGGGAGCATTAGAGACCCAGTACTTC.

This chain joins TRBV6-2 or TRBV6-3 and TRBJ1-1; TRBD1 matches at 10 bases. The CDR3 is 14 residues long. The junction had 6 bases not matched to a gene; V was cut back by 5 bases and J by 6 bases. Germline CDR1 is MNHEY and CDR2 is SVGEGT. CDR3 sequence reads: CASSGGQGIAEAFF. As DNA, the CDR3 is TGTGCCAGCAGTGGGGGACAGGGGATCGCTGAAGCTTTCTTT.

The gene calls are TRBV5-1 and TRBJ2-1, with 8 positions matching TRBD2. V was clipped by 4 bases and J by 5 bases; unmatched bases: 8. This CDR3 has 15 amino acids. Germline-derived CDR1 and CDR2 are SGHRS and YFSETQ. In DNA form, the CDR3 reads TGCGCCAGCAGCAGTAAAGCGGGGGACCACAATGAGCAGTTCTTC. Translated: CASSSKAGDHNEQFF.

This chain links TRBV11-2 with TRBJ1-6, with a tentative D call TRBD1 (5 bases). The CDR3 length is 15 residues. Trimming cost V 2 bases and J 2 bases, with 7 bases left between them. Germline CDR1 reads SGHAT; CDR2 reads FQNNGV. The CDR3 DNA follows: TGTGCCAGCAGCTTAATCAGGGCCTATAATTCACCCCTCCACTTT. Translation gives CASSLIRAYNSPLHF.

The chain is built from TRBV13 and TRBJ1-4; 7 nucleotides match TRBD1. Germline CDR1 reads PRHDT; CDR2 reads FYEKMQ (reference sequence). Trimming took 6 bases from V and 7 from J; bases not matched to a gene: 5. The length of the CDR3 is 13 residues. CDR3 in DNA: TGTGCCAGCAGTTATGACAGGGTTGAAAAACTGTTTTTT. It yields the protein CASSYDRVEKLFF.

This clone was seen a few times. The CDR3, as DNA: TGTGCCTGGAGTGTACGGGGGAGGGAGACCCAGTACTTC. Residues: CAWSVRGRETQYF. The chain links TRBV30 to TRBJ2-5; weak D call: TRBD2 (6 bases). V shed 0 bases and J shed 5 bases, with 10 bases lying between them. This CDR3 contains 13 residues. Germline assignment: CDR1 GTSNPN and CDR2 SVGIG (reference sequence).

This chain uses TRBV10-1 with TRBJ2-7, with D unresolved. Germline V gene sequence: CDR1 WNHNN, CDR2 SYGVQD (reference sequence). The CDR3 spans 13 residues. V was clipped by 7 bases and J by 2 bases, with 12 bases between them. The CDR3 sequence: CASKPPRAYEQYF. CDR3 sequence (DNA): TGCGCCAGCAAACCCCCCCGGGCCTACGAGCAGTACTTC.

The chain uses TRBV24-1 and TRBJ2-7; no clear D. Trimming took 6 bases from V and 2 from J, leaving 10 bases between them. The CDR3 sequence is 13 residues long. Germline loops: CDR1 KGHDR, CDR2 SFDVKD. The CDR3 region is CATSNPTTYEQYF. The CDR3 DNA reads TGTGCCACCAGTAACCCCACAACCTACGAGCAGTACTTC.

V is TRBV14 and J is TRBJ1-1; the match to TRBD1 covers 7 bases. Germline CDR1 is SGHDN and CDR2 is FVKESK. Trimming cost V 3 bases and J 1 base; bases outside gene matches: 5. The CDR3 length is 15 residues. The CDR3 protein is CASSHMTGPNTEAFF. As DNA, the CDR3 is TGTGCCAGCAGCCATATGACAGGGCCGAACACTGAAGCTTTCTTT.

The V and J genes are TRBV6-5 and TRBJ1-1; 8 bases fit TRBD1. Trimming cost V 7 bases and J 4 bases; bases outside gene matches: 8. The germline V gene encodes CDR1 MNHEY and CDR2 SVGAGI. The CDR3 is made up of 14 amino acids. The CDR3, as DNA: TGTGCCAGCAACCCGGACAGGGTGGGCACTGAAGCTTTCTTT. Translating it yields CASNPDRVGTEAFF.

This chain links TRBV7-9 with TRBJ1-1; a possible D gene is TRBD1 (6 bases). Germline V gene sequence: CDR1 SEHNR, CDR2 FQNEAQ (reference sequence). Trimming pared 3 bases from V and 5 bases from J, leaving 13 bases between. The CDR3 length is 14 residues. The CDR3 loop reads CASSLDSPRTEAFF. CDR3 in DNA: TGTGCCAGCAGCTTGGACAGCCCAAGGACTGAAGCTTTCTTT.

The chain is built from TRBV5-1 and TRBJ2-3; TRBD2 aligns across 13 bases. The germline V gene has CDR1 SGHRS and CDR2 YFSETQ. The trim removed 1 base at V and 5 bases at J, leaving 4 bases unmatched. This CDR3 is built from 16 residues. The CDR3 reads CASSLILAGGQDTQYF. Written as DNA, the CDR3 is TGCGCCAGCAGCTTGATACTAGCGGGGGGGCAAGATACGCAGTATTTT.

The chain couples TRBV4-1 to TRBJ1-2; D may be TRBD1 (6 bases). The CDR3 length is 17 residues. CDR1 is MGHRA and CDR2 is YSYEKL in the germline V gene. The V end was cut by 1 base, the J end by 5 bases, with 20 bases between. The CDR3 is CASSQGVRGASGYGYTF. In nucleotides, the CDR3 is TGCGCCAGCAGCCAAGGCGTCCGGGGGGCTAGCGGGTATGGCTACACCTTC.

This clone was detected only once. DNA for the CDR3: TGTGCCAGCAGCTTAGAGCGGGGGGGGTCCTACAATGAGCAGTTCTTC. As protein: CASSLERGGSYNEQFF. The J gene is TRBJ2-1, the V gene TRBV11-1, with TRBD2 identical over 10 bases. J was trimmed by 1 base and V by 1 base; bases with no gene match: 1. This CDR3 is 16 amino acids long. Germline V gives CDR1 SGHAT, CDR2 FQDESV (reference sequence).

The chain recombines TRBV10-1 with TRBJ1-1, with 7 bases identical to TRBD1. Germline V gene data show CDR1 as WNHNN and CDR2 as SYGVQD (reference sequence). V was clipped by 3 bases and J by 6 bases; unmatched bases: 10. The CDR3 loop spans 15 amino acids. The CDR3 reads CASSDPPTGKSEAFF. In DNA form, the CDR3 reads TGCGCCAGCAGTGACCCCCCGACAGGGAAATCTGAAGCTTTCTTT.

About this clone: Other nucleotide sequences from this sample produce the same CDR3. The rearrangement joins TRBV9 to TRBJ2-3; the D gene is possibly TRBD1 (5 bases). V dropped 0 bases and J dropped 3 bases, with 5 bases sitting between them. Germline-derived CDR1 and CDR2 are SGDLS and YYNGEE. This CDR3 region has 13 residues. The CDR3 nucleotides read TGTGCCAGCAGCGTAGCAGGGACAGATACGCAGTATTTT. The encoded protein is CASSVAGTDTQYF.

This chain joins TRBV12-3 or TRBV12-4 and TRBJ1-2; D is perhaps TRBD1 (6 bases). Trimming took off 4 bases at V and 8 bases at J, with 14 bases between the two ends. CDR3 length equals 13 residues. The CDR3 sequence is CASSSTGYRGYTF. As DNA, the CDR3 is TGTGCCAGCAGTTCAACAGGGTATAGGGGCTACACCTTC.

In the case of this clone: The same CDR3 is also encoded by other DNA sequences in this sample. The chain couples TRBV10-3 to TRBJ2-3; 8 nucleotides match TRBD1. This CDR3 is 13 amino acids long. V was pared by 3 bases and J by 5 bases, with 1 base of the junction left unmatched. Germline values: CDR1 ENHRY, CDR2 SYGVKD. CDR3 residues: CAISDRGQDTQYF. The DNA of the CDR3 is TGTGCCATCAGTGACAGGGGGCAAGATACGCAGTATTTT.